Given below is one T cell receptor beta chain in context. These data come from a study of blood T cell repertoires in COVID-19. Study in general: From T cells, B-cell-depleted T cells, or PBMCs came the material, which was cDNA or gDNA.

Per the original methods: Amplifying reference gene primers gave estimates of nucleated cell counts. Assay: immunoSEQ multiplex PCR; the TCRdb copy retains only in-frame clones and omits some. That table furnishes V, J and clone size, whereas the DNA furnished D and trimming. The repertoire holds 35,000 to 45,000 clones, around nine tenths seen once, with about 0.34% in the top ten. The clonotype originates from a man aged 50-59 years with COVID-19, enrolled during active disease. The sequencing input was peripheral blood.

CDR3 sequence: CASSSRGTDTQYF. The CDR3 bases are TGTGCCAGCAGCTCGCGGGGCACAGATACGCAGTATTTT. The chain is built from TRBV11-3 and TRBJ2-3; D possibly corresponds to TRBD2 (5 bases). V was clipped by 4 bases and J by 1 base, with 6 bases between them. The CDR3 covers 13 residues. In germline, CDR1 is SGHNT, CDR2 YENEEA.